The 17 T cell receptor beta chains below all came from one sample that was sequenced in a study of shared clonotypes between healthy human individuals. Naive CD8 cells, CD45RO-negative and positively selected for CCR7, excluded terminally differentiated effector memory CD45RA+ cells. Only in-frame clones appear in the TCRdb table, and some are missing; sequencing was by immunoSEQ multiplex PCR. Of millions of clones listed, approximately 95% are singletons. The sequencing sample was made of naive CD8+ T cells sorted from blood. The origin of the receptors is a man aged 18-30 years in good health.

The chain links TRBV7-8 to TRBJ1-2; no definite D call. The CDR3 sequence is 14 residues long. Germline V gives CDR1 SGHVS, CDR2 FQNEAQ. Trimming removed 4 bases at V and 4 bases at J, with 13 bases between. CDR3 DNA: TGTGCCAGCAGCTCTGACGTGGGGTCCTATGGCTACACCTTC. Translated, it gives CASSSDVGSYGYTF. Full variable domain (missing parts from reference TRBV7-8 and TRBJ1-2): GAGVSQSPRYKVAKRGQDVALRCDPISGHVSLFWYQQALGQGPEFLTYFQNEAQLDKSGLPSDRFFAERPEGSVSTLKIQRTQQEDSAVYLCASSSDVGSYGYTFGSGTRLTVV.

The chain uses TRBV11-1 and TRBJ2-1; D gene uncertain. Trimming stripped 1 base from V and 2 bases from J, with 6 bases between. This CDR3 has 14 residues. Germline loops: CDR1 SGHAT, CDR2 FQDESV (reference sequence). The CDR3 loop reads CASSLGSAYNEQFF. Written as DNA, the CDR3 is TGTGCCAGCAGCTTAGGATCCGCCTACAATGAGCAGTTCTTC.

The rearrangement joins TRBV30 to TRBJ2-7; weak D call: TRBD2 (5 bases). Per the germline V gene, CDR1 is GTSNPN and CDR2 is SVGIG (reference sequence). The length of the CDR3 is 13 residues. V lost 2 bases and J 1 base, leaving 9 bases between the germline ends. The CDR3 loop reads CAWSWTGSYEQYF. Here the CDR3 DNA reads TGTGCCTGGAGTTGGACTGGATCCTACGAGCAGTACTTC. The variable domain in full, completed from reference TRBV30 and TRBJ2-7, reads SQTIHQWPATLVQPVGSPLSLECTVEGTSNPNLYWYRQAAGRGLQLLFYSVGIGQISSEVPQNLSASRPQDRQFILSSKKLLLSDSGFYLCAWSWTGSYEQYFGPGTRLTVT.

About this clone itself: The same CDR3 is also encoded by other DNA sequences in this sample. The chain employs TRBV15 and TRBJ2-2; D not resolved. CDR1 LNHNV and CDR2 YYDKDF come from the germline V gene (reference sequence). The ends were cut back, 6 bases at V and 1 base at J, with 9 bases in the middle. The CDR3 is made up of 14 amino acids. The CDR3 spells CATSLTENTGELFF. In nucleotides, the CDR3 is TGTGCCACCAGTCTGACGGAGAACACCGGGGAGCTGTTTTTT.

V usage is TRBV7-2 and J usage is TRBJ2-7; D possibly corresponds to TRBD1 (6 bases). Trimming cost V 5 bases and J 2 bases, with 16 bases left between them. Germline CDR1 reads SGHTA; CDR2 reads FQGNSA. CDR3 length equals 15 residues. The CDR3 DNA reads TGTGCCAGCAGCACCACGGACAGAGGAGCCTACGAGCAGTACTTC. Residues: CASSTTDRGAYEQYF.

The chain is built from TRBV6-5 and TRBJ2-2, with D maybe TRBD1 (6 bases). This CDR3 spans 13 amino acids. Trimming pared 5 bases from V and 6 bases from J, leaving 10 bases between. Looked up from germline, CDR1 is MNHEY and CDR2 is SVGAGI. CDR3 bases: TGTGCCAGCAGTACTACAGGGCCCGGGGAGCTGTTTTTT. Residues: CASSTTGPGELFF.

V gene TRBV19 combines with J gene TRBJ1-5; D gene ambiguous. This CDR3 contains 13 residues. CDR1 and CDR2 (germline): LNHDA, SQIVND (reference sequence). Trimming removed 5 bases at V and 8 bases at J, with 13 bases between. CDR3 sequence: CASSARALEPQHF. The CDR3 DNA reads TGTGCCAGTAGTGCAAGGGCCCTGGAGCCCCAGCATTTT.

This clone was found once. This chain connects TRBV10-3 to TRBJ2-6; possibly TRBD2 for D (6 bases). V lost 5 bases and J 4 bases, leaving 18 bases between the germline ends. Germline CDR1 reads ENHRY; CDR2 reads SYGVKD. This CDR3 spans 17 amino acids. As DNA, the CDR3 is TGTGCCATCAGTTGGGGGTCCGAGGGACTCGGGGCCAACGTCCTGACTTTC. It specifies CAISWGSEGLGANVLTF.

The V gene is TRBV7-2, the J gene TRBJ2-7; tentatively, D is TRBD1 (6 bases). Germline V lookup: CDR1 SGHTA, CDR2 FQGNSA. This CDR3 has 16 amino acids. Trimming shortened V by 1 base and J by 0 bases, and 13 bases separated the two germline ends. The CDR3 region has the DNA TGTGCCAGCAGCTTAGGTACAGGGTACCCCTCCTACGAGCAGTACTTC. Its protein is CASSLGTGYPSYEQYF.

The chain employs TRBV12-5 and TRBJ2-7; the match to TRBD1 covers 8 bases. This CDR3 comprises 15 residues. Looked up from germline, CDR1 is LGHNT and CDR2 is FRNRAP. The V and J ends lost 7 bases and 6 bases, in that order; junction bases with no gene match: 14. This chain's CDR3 is CASADSGTGNGEQYF. The CDR3 nucleotides are TGTGCTAGTGCTGACTCCGGGACAGGAAACGGCGAGCAGTACTTC.

This clone was recorded once. This chain uses TRBV21-1 with TRBJ2-5; TRBD2, the table's D call, lacks a check against the DNA. TRBV21-1 represents a pseudogene. The CDR3 is 18 residues long. The CDR3 sequence: CASSILRTQTSGQETQYF. For the CDR3, the DNA is TGTGCCAGCAGCATACTCCGTACGCAAACTAGCGGCCAAGAGACCCAGTACTTC.

Note on this clone: Other DNA sequences in the same sample also yield this CDR3. The chain recombines TRBV7-9 with TRBJ2-3, with D maybe TRBD2 (5 bases). There are 15 residues in the CDR3. CDR1 SEHNR and CDR2 FQNEAQ come from the germline V gene (reference sequence). The V and J ends lost 1 base and 3 bases respectively, with 11 bases between them. DNA of the CDR3: TGTGCCAGCAGCTTAGGAGGGCTGGGGACAGATACGCAGTATTTT. Its protein product is CASSLGGLGTDTQYF.

The chain combines TRBV27 with TRBJ1-1; D might be TRBD1 (5 bases). Trimming removed 5 bases at V and 8 bases at J, with 12 bases between. The CDR3 has 12 amino acids. In germline, CDR1 is MNHEY, CDR2 SMNVEV (reference sequence). The CDR3 DNA reads TGTGCCAGCAGTCACCCCGGGACGGAAGCTTTCTTT. Its translation is CASSHPGTEAFF.

This clone occurred a few times. The chain is built from TRBV5-1 and TRBJ2-7; D uncertain. V lost 5 bases to trimming and J lost 3 bases, with 6 bases between them. Germline-derived CDR1 and CDR2 are SGHRS and YFSETQ. CDR3 size: 11 residues. The CDR3 DNA is TGCGCCAGCAGGGACGGCTACGAGCAGTACTTC. It yields the protein CASRDGYEQYF.

The genes are TRBV28 and TRBJ2-3, with D possibly matching TRBD2 (6 bases). CDR3 length: 17 residues. The germline V and J ends were trimmed by 4 bases and 1 base, with 18 bases remaining between them. The germline V gene encodes CDR1 MDHEN and CDR2 SYDVKM. CDR3 sequence: CASSSRRGREGTDTQYF. DNA for the CDR3: TGTGCCAGCAGTTCCCGACGAGGAAGGGAGGGCACAGATACGCAGTATTTT. The full variable domain, in which reference TRBV28 and TRBJ2-3 provide the parts outside the CDR3, is DVKVTQSSRYLVKRTGEKVFLECVQDMDHENMFWYRQDPGLGLRLIYFSYDVKMKEKGDIPEGYSVSREKKERFSLILESASTNQTSMYLCASSSRRGREGTDTQYFGPGTRLTVL.

The chain joins TRBV4-1 to TRBJ2-2, with D perhaps TRBD1 (5 bases). The V and J ends lost 1 base and 5 bases respectively, with 14 bases between them. CDR1 MGHRA and CDR2 YSYEKL come from the germline V gene. CDR3 length: 16 residues. CDR3 protein: CASSQVTAPSTGELFF. In DNA form, the CDR3 reads TGCGCCAGCAGCCAAGTGACAGCACCGAGTACCGGGGAGCTGTTTTTT.

The CDR3 loop reads CASSQARPETQYF. DNA for the CDR3: TGCGCCAGCAGCCAGGCCCGCCCAGAGACCCAGTACTTC. This rearrangement joins TRBV4-1 to TRBJ2-5; D remains ambiguous. V lost 3 bases and J lost 4, with 9 bases in between. The CDR3 runs 13 residues. In germline, CDR1 is MGHRA, CDR2 YSYEKL.